The clone carrying this T cell receptor (beta chain) was seen a few times. Its target is not known. These data originate in a study of response to subunit inactivated influenza vaccine. Broader study findings: There was a suggestion from the authors that each seasonal influenza vaccination recruits few new T cells.

TCRdb reanalysed the RT-PCR reads using MiXCR and keeps one entry per CDR3 protein. Altogether 500,000 to 550,000 distinct CDR3 sequences are present, under 25% being singletons, with the ten largest covering about 2.8%. Germline V gene sequence: CDR1 ENHRY, CDR2 SYGVKD. This CDR3 region has 15 residues. Germline trimming cut 5 bases from V and 1 base from J; bases unmatched to any gene: 2. The same sample was also studied in work on T cells expressing NK-cell markers. That study reports: The authors generated TCR beta cDNA through 5'RACE template switching with UMIs. It was sorted CD3+CD56-NKG2C+, CD3+CD56+NKG2C- and CD3+CD56+NKG2C+ T cells that provided the TCR beta repertoires. In about 6 donors, dominant CD3+CD56+NKG2C+ clones formed about 1.0-8% of CD8+ cells.

V gene TRBV10-3 combines with J gene TRBJ1-6; 7 bases match TRBD1. The clonotype comes from a man aged 45-65 years who received an inactivated influenza vaccine. The material sequenced was CD4+ T cells sorted from PBMCs, taken about 12 days after vaccination. CDR3 amino acids: CAISPDRSYNSPLHF. The CDR3, as DNA: TGTGCCATCAGTCCGGACAGGTCCTATAATTCACCCCTCCACTTT.